This TCR beta chain was obtained from a study of blood T cell repertoires in COVID-19. Sequencing used immunoSEQ multiplex PCR; TCRdb keeps in-frame clones, though not all of them. The sample has 250,000 or so clones, about 83% seen once. The sample consisted of peripheral blood. The receptor was derived from a human donor in a cohort sampled during active COVID-19.

CDR3 in DNA: TGTGCCAGCAGCTCTCTGGACTATAATCGCAATGAGCAGTTCTTC. Protein product: CASSSLDYNRNEQFF. This sequence joins TRBV7-2 and TRBJ2-1; weak D call: TRBD2 (6 bases). Germline V CDR1 and CDR2: SGHTA, FQGNSA. V lost 4 bases, J lost 6 bases, and 16 bases lay in between. This CDR3 comprises 15 residues.